This T cell receptor beta chain derives from a study of T cell clones after liver transplantation. Study background: Without induction therapy, subjects received standard immunosuppression until 12-24 months post-transplant. Blood was drawn pre-transplant, before withdrawal, and after full or failed withdrawal.

Points on this clone: Its antigen remains unknown.

V lost 6 bases, J lost 7 bases, and 9 bases stayed unmatched. CDR1 and CDR2 from the germline V gene are MRHNA and SNTAGT. CDR3 length equals 15 residues. Libraries were prepared by immunoSEQ multiplex PCR; TCRdb keeps only in-frame clonotypes and omits some of them. The repertoire includes roughly 40,000 clones, more than 70% of them detected once, and about 2.6% sits in the top ten. The study's findings and limits: The donor-reactive repertoire was only partly measurable in two subjects, lacking donor cells.

The TCR comes from a human patient who received a liver transplant. Some T cells could come from the graft donor. Source: CD4+ T cells from blood, taken 24 months after liver transplant. The rearrangement uses TRBV6-4 and TRBJ1-2, with TRBD1 matching over 12 bases. CDR3 sequence (DNA): TGTGCCAGCAGCGCCGGGACAGGGGGCCAAGGTGGCTACACCTTC. Translation gives CASSAGTGGQGGYTF.